This T cell receptor beta chain was profiled in a study of T cell responses to AZD1222 COVID-19 vaccine (dated by TCRdb to the early 2020s). Turning to the overall study: AZD1222 recipients given second doses at about 4 weeks or at about 12 weeks were pooled, since spike-specific TCR depth and breadth were not found to differ between the two schedules. A total of 230 to 250 trial participants underwent TCR sequencing, of whom roughly 210 had received two doses of AZD1222 and some 26 had received two doses of the MenACWY control vaccine. Trial participants were enrolled by age into 18-55, 56-69 and 70-plus year subgroups, with 148, 28 and 57 TCR-sequenced participants respectively.

The paper as a whole reports these results and caveats: Because no day 14 peak-response samples were available, repertoires were characterized only after the peak T cell response. After two AZD1222 doses, both the breadth and the depth of spike-specific TCRs were significantly higher than at day 0 and than in MenACWY recipients. Epitopes outside the regions mutated in the B.1.351 and B.1.1.7 variants were reportedly recognized by nearly half of the unique spike-specific TCRs. The whole spike protein was spanned by vaccine-associated CD4 TCRs, and dominant responses were seen in regions 160-218 and 743-854. The 56-69-year group was small, and its depth increase did not reach significance, likely because of low power. Participants were mostly white British, with more females than males. The authors suggested clonal diversity may have been underestimated. Conclusions about previously exposed vaccinees are limited, since just 5 to 7 AZD1222 recipients were seropositive for SARS-CoV-2 at baseline.

On this clone: Its antigen remains unidentified. Base qualities are not at hand, and no much larger clone is one base apart.

Explained via the paper, the time point label denotes: baseline before first vaccination. Samples from vaccinated people were obtained from the UK trials COV001 and COV002, which included a single-blind randomized controlled phase 2/3 trial of AZD1222 (ChAdOx1 nCoV-19) in healthy adults. For TCRbeta chain sequencing, PBMC samples from trial participants were taken at day 0 and at day 28 after the second dose. The CDR3 regions of human TCRbeta chains were analyzed by immunosequencing. On the study's bioinformatics: Repertoire TCRs were checked for matches against a reference library of SARS-CoV-2-specific TCRs that had been generated using the MIRA antigen-specificity platform. Breadth was defined as the fraction of unique TCRs that were SARS-CoV-2-associated. Depth was defined as the fraction of total T cells that were SARS-CoV-2-associated. Using the MIRA data, each spike-specific TCR was assigned both to the spike region to which the TCR was reactive and to a CD4 or CD8 class. Log10-transformed breadth and depth values were compared by one-way ANOVA with Sidak's multiple comparisons tests. TCRdb provides this immuneACCESS table in a form limited to in-frame rearrangements. Some clones are lacking; in checked studies, under half of them reflect an unresolved V gene, and why the rest are absent is not known. That table is the source of V, J and clone size, and D and trimming were worked out from the DNA. The sample table contains under 150,000 clones; only one count was recorded for approximately 90% of them. Around 3.5% of the sample is in the top ten clones.

This sample comprised peripheral blood, obtained on day 0 of AZD1222 vaccination. The clonotype was recovered from an adult in good health.

The CDR3 reads as follows: CASSLLQGGTTDTQYF. In nucleotide form, the sequence is TGTGCCAGCAGCTTACTACAGGGCGGGACCACAGATACGCAGTATTTT. The chain links TRBV11-1 with TRBJ2-3, with the D gene possibly TRBD1 or TRBD2, each one fitting 6 bases. The germline V gene encodes CDR1 SGHAT and CDR2 FQDESV (reference sequence). A distance of 14 bases separates the germline ends of V and J, which lose 2 bases and 2 bases respectively. The CDR3 spans 16 residues, from the cysteine through the phenylalanine. Here the CDR3 DNA is all that survives: 48 bases in frame from base 1.